This T cell receptor (beta chain) was obtained from a study of control samples from healthy donors and cancer patients. This CDR3 has 15 residues. The assay was immunoSEQ multiplex PCR, and TCRdb's table has in-frame clones only and misses some. The sample records 85,000 to 90,000 clones, roughly 86% being singletons. Only a few counts were recorded for this clone. V and J are TRBV21-1 and TRBJ1-1; the D segment call TRBD1 is taken from the table without a DNA check. TRBV21-1 is a documented pseudogene. The TCR was taken from a man between 25 and 39 years old in good health. The sample comprised blood. The CDR3 sequence: CASSKGAGTKCEAFF. In DNA form, the CDR3 reads TGTGCCAGCAGCAAAGGTGCAGGAACGAAGTGTGAAGCTTTCTTT.